These T cell receptor beta chains were read from a single sample in a study of identifying expanded T cells in peripheral blood. The method was immunoSEQ multiplex PCR; TCRdb's version includes in-frame clones alone and lacks a portion of them. The table has 90,000 to 95,000 clones, nearly 90% seen once; the top ten hold under 6%. Sample: blood. The source of these receptors is a person between 18 and 70 years old in good health. CDR3s include the opening cysteine and the closing phenylalanine or tryptophan. The D gene is left open where the match is weak. A clone size is listed for some rows: how often the clone was seen (once, few, many), or a class if it is expanded.

TRBV14,TRBJ2-5,.,.,TGTGCCAGCAGCCGACAAGGGGAGACCCAGTACTTC,CASSRQGETQYF
TRBV9,TRBJ2-3,TRBD1,.,TGTGCCAGCAGCGTAGGCAGGGGGCGAAGTATAGATACGCAGTATTTT,CASSVGRGRSIDTQYF
TRBV4-1,TRBJ2-7,.,.,TGCGCCAGCAGCCAAATCGTGCCGGGGGACTACGAGCAGTACTTC,CASSQIVPGDYEQYF
TRBV6-1,TRBJ1-4,.,.,TGTGCCAGCGAAGGAGGGGGGGTTGGAGAAAAACTGTTTTTT,CASEGGGVGEKLFF
TRBV11-2,TRBJ2-5,.,.,TGTGCCAGCAGCTTAGGGGCGGGGGCCGCGGCCCAGTACTTC,CASSLGAGAAAQYF
TRBV19,TRBJ2-3,TRBD2,.,TGTGCCAGTAGTAAGGTTAGCGGGGAGGGAGATACGCAGTATTTT,CASSKVSGEGDTQYF
TRBV5-1,TRBJ1-1,.,once,TGCGCCAGCAGCTTGGAGCACAGACCTACTGAAGCTTTCTTT,CASSLEHRPTEAFF
TRBV9,TRBJ2-1,TRBD2,.,TGTGCCAGCAGCGTAGAGGCTAGCGGGGGATATGGTGAGCAGTTCTTC,CASSVEASGGYGEQFF
TRBV10-3,TRBJ2-3,TRBD2,.,TGTGCCATCACGGCGGGACTAGCGGCTAGCACAGATACGCAGTATTTT,CAITAGLAASTDTQYF
TRBV10-2,TRBJ1-1,.,.,TGCGCCAGCAGTACAGGAGGGCGGAACACTGAAGCTTTCTTT,CASSTGGRNTEAFF